The 5 T cell receptor beta chains below all came from one sample that was sequenced in a study of shared clonotypes between healthy human individuals. In the naive CD8 group, cells lacked CD45RO and were positively selected for CCR7, so terminally differentiated effector memory CD45RA+ cells were left out. Assay used: immunoSEQ multiplex PCR; TCRdb lists only in-frame clones, some missing. This sample has about 1.9 million clones; about 93% occur once, and the top ten carry about 1.7%. Sequenced: naive CD8+ T cells from PBMCs. The receptors were gathered from a man aged 18 to 30 in good health. Some clones in this sample may be carry-over from other donors' samples.

V gene TRBV7-4 combines with J gene TRBJ2-5; D is uncertain. The J call is doubtful: the DNA matches TRBJ2-7 better. Germline CDR1 SGHVT, CDR2 SQSDAQ. This CDR3 is built from 13 residues. The DNA for the CDR3 is TGTGCCAGCAGCCCACCCCAGTCCTACGAGCAGTACTTC. Residues: CASSPPQSYEQYF.

The V gene is TRBV9, the J gene TRBJ2-1; no clear D. V lost 1 base to trimming and J lost 2 bases, with 10 bases between them. The CDR3 totals 15 residues. The germline V gene has CDR1 SGDLS and CDR2 YYNGEE. The CDR3 loop reads CASSVTAPTYNEQFF. CDR3 sequence (DNA): TGTGCCAGCAGCGTAACGGCCCCCACCTACAATGAGCAGTTCTTC.

For the CDR3, the DNA is TGTGCCAGCAGTACGGTAGAGAACACTGAAGCTTTCTTT. Translated, it gives CASSTVENTEAFF. The chain is built from TRBV28 and TRBJ1-1; unclear D gene. There are 13 residues in the CDR3. V dropped 5 bases and J dropped 1 base, with 8 bases sitting between them. Germline CDR1 reads MDHEN; CDR2 reads SYDVKM.

The genes are TRBV9 and TRBJ2-7; D gene unclear. V lost 6 bases and J lost 2, with 15 bases in between. CDR1 and CDR2 from the germline V gene are SGDLS and YYNGEE. The CDR3 covers 14 residues. In DNA form, the CDR3 reads TGTGCCAGCACCCCAGAGGACCAAACCTACGAGCAGTACTTC. Its translation is CASTPEDQTYEQYF.

A remark on this clone: The junction does not match germline at one end; this may be a read error. The chain carries TRBV7-9 and TRBJ2-2, with D maybe TRBD1 (6 bases). CDR1 SEHNR and CDR2 FQNEAQ come from the germline V gene (reference sequence). This CDR3 region has 15 residues. In DNA form, the CDR3 reads TGTGCCACCCTAAACAGGGATCCGAACTCCGGGGAGCTGTTTTTT. It codes for CATLNRDPNSGELFF.